Listed here are 17 T cell receptor beta chains from one sample, sequenced in a study of tumor-infiltrating lymphocytes in primary liver carcinoma. A primer matching the constant region was used to make TCR beta cDNA from around 550 ng of total RNA. Generation of the TCR beta libraries relied on three nested multiplex PCR rounds using slightly modified ARM-PCR. A C-beta reverse primer and TRBV1-TRBV30 forward primers served in each of the first two PCR rounds, at roughly 10 cycles apiece. Via MiXCR, TCRdb re-called the multiplex PCR reads, giving one row per CDR3 protein. The sample lists 150,000 to 200,000 distinct CDR3 sequences, roughly 60% seen once, with about 70% in the top ten. Researchers drew blood RNA from unsorted whole blood and extracted germline DNA as well. What was sequenced was peripheral blood. These TCRs come from a man aged 35 to 55 with primary liver carcinoma and hepatitis B virus infection.

As for this clonotype: Just one base apart from a much larger clone, this may be a read error. This sequence joins TRBV5-4 and TRBJ2-1, with D hard to call. The length of the CDR3 is 14 residues. Trimming cost V 2 bases and J 7 bases, with 13 bases left between them. Germline assignment: CDR1 SGHNT and CDR2 YYREEE (reference sequence). The CDR3: CASSFDLAGNEQFF. The CDR3 DNA is TGTGCCAGCAGCTTCGACCTGGCTGGGAATGAGCAGTTCTTC.

The chain employs TRBV5-5 and TRBJ2-5; TRBD2 matches at 8 bases. Unmatched junction bases numbered 3, after V lost 0 bases and J lost 5 bases. This CDR3 comprises 14 residues. Germline V CDR1 and CDR2: SGHKS, YYEKEE (reference sequence). The CDR3 here is CASSLGTSTETQYF. In DNA, the CDR3 is TGTGCCAGCAGCTTGGGGACTAGCACGGAGACCCAGTACTTC.

There are a few counts of this clonotype. For the CDR3, the DNA is TGTGCCAGCAGTTTCTCGCGGGAAATTCCCCCCTACAATGAGCAGTTCTTC. Translating gives CASSFSREIPPYNEQFF. The chain carries TRBV12-3 or TRBV12-4 and TRBJ2-1; D perhaps matches TRBD2 (6 bases). V lost 3 bases, J lost 2 bases, and 17 bases lay in between. The CDR3 is 17 amino acids.

On this clonotype: Lacking the conserved final phenylalanine or tryptophan, this CDR3 likely reflects a read error. V gene TRBV6-5 combines with J gene TRBJ2-1; D gene unclear. The CDR3 totals 16 residues. Germline CDR1 is MNHEY and CDR2 is SVGAGI. The CDR3 sequence: CASSPGYYSSYNEQFY. CDR3 bases: TGCGCCAGCAGTCCTGGCTACTACAGCTCCTACAATGAGCAGTTCTAC.

This clonotype has just a few counts. V is TRBV12-3 or TRBV12-4 and J is TRBJ2-1; TRBD2 matches at 7 bases. The CDR3 totals 15 residues. V was clipped by 1 base and J by 5 bases; unmatched bases: 5. The CDR3 nucleotides read TGTGCCAGCAGTTTAGAGATAGCGGGCGACAATGAGCAGTTCTTC. Amino acid sequence: CASSLEIAGDNEQFF.

The V and J genes are TRBV28 and TRBJ2-6; 7 bases line up with TRBD1. The germline V gene encodes CDR1 MDHEN and CDR2 SYDVKM. V was clipped by 5 bases and J by 2 bases; unmatched bases: 3. The CDR3 covers 15 residues. The CDR3 spells CASSRQGPGANVLTF. CDR3 nucleotide sequence: TGTGCCAGCAGTCGACAGGGCCCTGGGGCCAACGTCCTGACTTTC.

This clonotype showed up many times. The V gene is TRBV11-2, the J gene TRBJ2-1, with D unclear. Trimming took 4 bases from V and 2 from J, leaving 15 bases between them. CDR3 length: 16 residues. Germline CDR1 is SGHAT and CDR2 is FQNNGV. CDR3 loop: CASSSWKGQAYNEQFF. CDR3 bases: TGTGCCAGCAGCTCATGGAAAGGGCAGGCCTACAATGAGCAGTTCTTC.

This clonotype was counted a single time. This may come from a read error, since a much larger clone is one base off. In DNA, the CDR3 is TGCAGCGTTTCTTCTGGGTCGGAGACCAAGTACTTC. Amino acid sequence: CSVSSGSETKYF. The chain uses TRBV29-1 and TRBJ2-5; D unresolved. The CDR3 extends over 12 amino acids. Germline CDR1 reads SQVTM; CDR2 reads ANQGSEA.

Comment on this clonotype: This may arise from a read error, as a much more abundant clone is one base away. The V and J genes are TRBV29-1 and TRBJ2-1; TRBD2 agrees at 9 bases. CDR1 and CDR2 from the germline V gene are SQVTM and ANQGSEA. J gave up 6 bases and V 3 bases, and 9 bases lay outside the gene matches. This CDR3 spans 15 amino acids. The CDR3 DNA follows: TGCAGCGTTGACCCTAGCGGGGCCATCCGCAATGAGCAGTTCTTC. Translated: CSVDPSGAIRNEQFF.

With regard to this clonotype: Its ends do not fully match the called genes, so a read error is possible. This chain uses TRBV11-2 with TRBJ2-1; 10 bases fit TRBD2. There are 17 residues in the CDR3. Germline V gene data show CDR1 as SGHAT and CDR2 as FQNNGV. The CDR3 region is CASSLLAGRLLYNEQFF. The CDR3 DNA reads as TGTGCCAGCAGTTTACTAGCGGGAAGATTACTTTACAATGAACAGTTCTTC. Full variable domain (outside the CDR3, taken from reference TRBV11-2 and TRBJ2-1): EAGVAQSPRYKIIEKRQSVAFWCNPISGHATLYWYQQILGQGPKLLIQFQNNGVVDDSQLPKDRFSAERLKGVDSTLKIQPAKLEDSAVYLCASSLLAGRLLYNEQFFGPGTRLTVL.

The V call is TRBV29-1, the J call TRBJ2-7; 11 bases are a match to TRBD1. Trimming removed 3 bases from V and 5 bases from J; junction bases left unmatched: 0. This CDR3 contains 12 residues. Per germline, CDR1 SQVTM and CDR2 ANQGSEA. This CDR3 is CSVEGQGDEQYF. The DNA for the CDR3 is TGCAGCGTTGAGGGACAGGGGGACGAGCAGTACTTC.

The rearrangement joins TRBV11-2 to TRBJ1-5, with D unclear. The germline V and J ends were trimmed by 1 base and 5 bases, with 12 bases remaining between them. Germline assignment: CDR1 SGHAT and CDR2 FQNNGV. The CDR3 is made up of 15 amino acids. CDR3 sequence: CASSLGVQNDQPQHF. Here the CDR3 DNA reads TGTGCCAGCAGCTTAGGGGTTCAAAACGATCAGCCCCAGCATTTT.

The CDR3 nucleotides are TGTGCCAGCAGTGCAGTATACACCGGGGAGCTGTTTTTT. Protein sequence: CASSAVYTGELFF. The chain is built from TRBV6-6 and TRBJ2-2; D not certain. CDR3 length: 13 amino acids. Germline V gene data show CDR1 as MNHNY and CDR2 as SVGAGI (reference sequence). Between the trimmed V and J ends, which lost 5 bases and 3 bases, there was a span of 7 bases.

As regards this clonotype: This could be a read error, since a much larger clone is one nucleotide away. This chain joins TRBV6-5 and TRBJ1-1; D gene uncertain. The CDR3 loop spans 13 amino acids. Germline V lookup: CDR1 MNHEY, CDR2 SVGAGI. CDR3: CASTYSLALEAFF. The CDR3 nucleotides are TGTGCCAGCACTTACTCATTAGCACTTGAAGCTTTCTTT.

The chain links TRBV10-3 to TRBJ2-7, with D perhaps matching TRBD2 (6 bases). CDR1 and CDR2 from the germline V gene are ENHRY and SYGVKD. With 7 bases removed from V and 5 bases from J, the gap between germline ends came to 18 bases. CDR3 length equals 14 residues. The CDR3 protein is CAINGTGVSDEQYF. The CDR3 DNA sequence: TGTGCCATCAATGGAACGGGGGTAAGCGACGAGCAGTACTTC.

This clonotype was detected only a few times. The rearrangement links TRBV4-1 to TRBJ1-2; a weak D match, TRBD1 (6 bases). V lost 1 base and J lost 4, with 22 bases in between. The germline CDR1 and CDR2 sequences are MGHRA and YSYEKL. The CDR3 covers 18 residues. CDR3 in amino acids: CASSQVYLRAGASYGYTF. CDR3 coding DNA: TGCGCCAGCAGCCAAGTGTATCTTCGGGCAGGGGCGAGCTATGGCTACACCTTC.

This sequence joins TRBV21-1 and TRBJ1-1. TRBV21-1 is deemed a pseudogene. This CDR3 spans 15 amino acids. The CDR3, as DNA: TGTGCCAGCAGCAAGGGACTTACCAAAGACACTGAAGCTTTCTTT. It codes for CASSKGLTKDTEAFF.